These 28 T cell receptor beta chains share one sample of origin, sequenced in a study of shared clonotypes between healthy human individuals (dated by TCRdb to 2020 to 2022). CD8 naive samples were obtained by positive selection for CCR7 among CD45RO-negative cells, yielding a CD45RA+CCR7+ population from which TemRA cells were excluded. The receptor library was made with the immunoSEQ multiplex PCR assay. The table comes from immuneACCESS by way of TCRdb, which keeps in-frame sequences with V and J called. Part of the clones is missing from these tables; in studies checked, under half for an unresolved V gene and the rest for unknown reasons. The sample includes approximately 600,000 clones, with around 96% observed a single time. Clones ranked in the top ten supply about 0.11% of the sample. The source material was naive CD8+ T cells sorted from blood. According to the study, the label for this sample's cell subset or site signals: CD45RA+CCR7+. These receptors were obtained from a woman in her 30s in good health.

This sequence joins TRBV29-1 and TRBJ2-5; TRBD1 aligns across 8 bases. The CDR3 extends over 11 amino acids. The germline V gene encodes CDR1 SQVTM and CDR2 ANQGSEA. Trimming took 7 bases from V and 5 from J; bases not matched to a gene: 3. The CDR3 is CSGGTGETQYF. The CDR3 DNA sequence: TGCAGCGGGGGGACAGGTGAGACCCAGTACTTC.

CDR3 nucleotides: TGTGCCAGCAGCTACTCGACTAGCGGGACCGCCTACGAGCAGTACTTC. Translation: CASSYSTSGTAYEQYF. The rearrangement links TRBV5-4 to TRBJ2-7; the match to TRBD2 covers 11 bases. There are 16 residues in the CDR3. CDR1 SGHNT and CDR2 YYREEE come from the germline V gene (reference sequence). Trimming at V came to 3 bases and at J to 2 bases, leaving 7 bases not matched to a gene.

The chain joins TRBV6-5 to TRBJ2-7; D unclear. This CDR3 has 14 residues. With 6 bases removed from V and 9 bases from J, the gap between germline ends came to 21 bases. Germline values: CDR1 MNHEY, CDR2 SVGAGI. The CDR3 DNA is TGTGCCAGCAGACCGAGGAACCCCCTCCAGTTGCAGTACTTC. Translation: CASRPRNPLQLQYF.

The chain combines TRBV7-2 with TRBJ2-3; TRBD2 agrees at 7 bases. The CDR3 contains 15 residues. V trimming: 5 bases; J trimming: 2 bases; junction bases outside the gene matches: 7. Germline CDR1 SGHTA, CDR2 FQGNSA. This CDR3 is CASSRGGSTTDTQYF. The CDR3 nucleotides are TGTGCCAGCAGCCGCGGGGGTAGCACCACAGATACGCAGTATTTT.

This clone was found once. The chain combines TRBV21-1 with TRBJ1-6; TRBD1 is the table's D call and was not checked against the DNA. TRBV21-1 is a pseudogene locus. The CDR3 has 15 residues. The CDR3 coding sequence is TGTGCCAGCAGAGCACTGGACAGGGTTAATTCACCCCTCCACTTT. Translating it yields CASRALDRVNSPLHF.

This sequence joins TRBV29-1 and TRBJ2-2; D not resolved. This CDR3 comprises 12 residues. The V end lost 5 bases, the J end lost 1 base, and 5 bases lay between the germline ends. From germline, CDR1 is SQVTM and CDR2 ANQGSEA. CDR3 sequence: CSVLWNTGELFF. The CDR3 DNA sequence: TGCAGCGTTCTATGGAACACCGGGGAGCTGTTTTTT.

DNA for the CDR3: TGTGCCAGCAGCTTAGTACAGGGGGGCACCGGGGAGCTGTTTTTT. This encodes CASSLVQGGTGELFF. V gene TRBV7-7 combines with J gene TRBJ2-2, with 8 bases identical to TRBD1. Unmatched junction bases numbered 2, after V lost 1 base and J lost 4 bases. Per germline, CDR1 SSHAT and CDR2 FNYEAQ (reference sequence). CDR3 length: 15 amino acids.

Here the CDR3 reads CASSPTGGTQETQYF. CDR3 in DNA: TGCGCCAGCAGCCCGACAGGGGGCACCCAAGAGACCCAGTACTTC. The genes are TRBV5-1 and TRBJ2-5, with 10 bases matching TRBD1. This CDR3 is built from 15 residues. The germline V gene encodes CDR1 SGHRS and CDR2 YFSETQ. J gave up 1 base and V 4 bases, and 4 bases lay outside the gene matches.

This chain uses TRBV5-6 with TRBJ2-1; D possibly uses TRBD1 or TRBD2 (5 bases each). Trimming removed 3 bases from V and 7 bases from J, with 11 bases in between. This CDR3 has 13 residues. From germline, CDR1 is SGHDT and CDR2 YYEEEE. CDR3 DNA: TGTGCCAGCAGCTGGGGGACGGAAAATGAGCAGTTCTTC. It is translated as CASSWGTENEQFF.

CDR3 sequence: CSVTEQANYGYTF. The CDR3 DNA sequence: TGCAGCGTTACCGAGCAGGCTAACTATGGCTACACCTTC. This chain uses TRBV29-1 with TRBJ1-2; D ambiguous. This CDR3 has 13 residues. V was trimmed by 5 bases and J by 0 bases, leaving 10 bases between them. CDR1 SQVTM and CDR2 ANQGSEA come from the germline V gene.

As concerns this clone: The sample holds other DNA sequences that translate to the same CDR3. This chain connects TRBV5-1 to TRBJ1-1, with D unclear. Per the germline V gene, CDR1 is SGHRS and CDR2 is YFSETQ. The CDR3 covers 11 residues. The V end was cut by 3 bases, the J end by 2 bases, with 2 bases between. CDR3 residues: CASSSNTEAFF. CDR3 DNA sequence: TGCGCCAGCAGCTCTAACACTGAAGCTTTCTTT.

The chain links TRBV7-6 to TRBJ2-7; 9 bases are shared with TRBD1. The CDR3 sequence is 16 residues long. The J segment lost 3 bases and the V segment lost 4 bases, leaving 10 bases of the junction unmatched. Germline-derived CDR1 and CDR2 are SGHVS and FNYEAQ. As DNA, the CDR3 is TGTGCCAGCAGCTCAGGCACAGGGGGCAAGGACTACGAGCAGTACTTC. It codes for CASSSGTGGKDYEQYF.

This chain uses TRBV7-9 with TRBJ2-5; the match to TRBD2 covers 7 bases. Trimming cost V 1 base and J 2 bases; bases outside gene matches: 13. This CDR3 is built from 18 residues. Germline CDR1 reads SEHNR; CDR2 reads FQNEAQ (reference sequence). CDR3 sequence: CASSLGFGVSGPQETQYF. The CDR3 DNA reads TGTGCCAGCAGCTTAGGTTTCGGGGTTAGCGGGCCTCAAGAGACCCAGTACTTC. Using reference TRBV7-9 and TRBJ2-5 for the parts outside the CDR3, the full variable domain is DTGVSQNPRHKITKRGQNVTFRCDPISEHNRLYWYRQTLGQGPEFLTYFQNEAQLEKSRLLSDRFSAERPKGSFSTLEIQRTEQGDSAMYLCASSLGFGVSGPQETQYFGPGTRLLVL.

The chain is built from TRBV19 and TRBJ2-1; D is undetermined. Germline CDR1 and CDR2: LNHDA and SQIVND (reference sequence). This CDR3 has 16 amino acids. Trimming pared 7 bases from V and 2 bases from J, leaving 18 bases between. CDR3 residues: CASTSPRADTYNEQFF. The CDR3 region has the DNA TGTGCCAGTACCTCCCCCCGGGCCGACACCTACAATGAGCAGTTCTTC.

The CDR3 DNA is TGCGCCAGCAGCCTGAGACAGGGGAACACTGAAGCTTTCTTT. Amino acid sequence: CASSLRQGNTEAFF. V and J are TRBV4-1 and TRBJ1-1; TRBD1 aligns across 7 bases. With 4 bases clipped from V and 1 base from J, the junction kept 3 bases outside the gene matches. This CDR3 contains 14 residues. CDR1 and CDR2 from the germline V gene are MGHRA and YSYEKL.

This chain connects TRBV7-9 to TRBJ2-5; D call uncertain. Germline-derived CDR1 and CDR2 are SEHNR and FQNEAQ (reference sequence). Trimming took off 7 bases at V and 0 bases at J, with 12 bases between the two ends. This CDR3 has 14 residues. The CDR3 spells CASTDIGHQETQYF. CDR3 nucleotide sequence: TGTGCCAGCACCGACATTGGGCACCAAGAGACCCAGTACTTC.

V gene TRBV11-2 combines with J gene TRBJ2-7; 9 bases map to TRBD1. The CDR3 runs to 15 residues. Germline V lookup: CDR1 SGHAT, CDR2 FQNNGV. V lost 5 bases to trimming and J lost 3 bases; unmatched junction nucleotides: 8. CDR3 loop: CASSTGTGYLYEQYF. CDR3 DNA: TGTGCCAGCAGCACCGGGACAGGGTACCTCTACGAGCAGTACTTC.

The chain joins TRBV5-1 to TRBJ2-7; D possibly corresponds to TRBD1 (6 bases). The germline gives CDR1 SGHRS, CDR2 YFSETQ. CDR3 length: 17 amino acids. Trimming removed 0 bases from V and 6 bases from J, with 22 bases in between. CDR3 loop: CASSLAARDKGRREQYF. In nucleotides, the CDR3 is TGCGCCAGCAGCTTGGCCGCTCGGGACAAGGGACGTCGCGAGCAGTACTTC.

The chain links TRBV19 to TRBJ2-7; 8 nucleotides line up with TRBD1. The CDR3 consists of 19 residues. The J segment lost 7 bases and the V segment lost 3 bases, leaving 23 bases of the junction unmatched. The germline CDR1 and CDR2 sequences are LNHDA and SQIVND (reference sequence). CDR3 loop: CASSIAQGAFGTYTREQYF. CDR3 DNA sequence: TGTGCCAGTAGTATTGCGCAGGGGGCATTTGGGACTTATACACGGGAGCAGTACTTC.

This chain links TRBV6-5 with TRBJ2-7; 7 bases map to TRBD1. V lost 5 bases, J lost 3 bases, and 4 bases stayed unmatched. The CDR3 consists of 13 residues. Germline V gene data show CDR1 as MNHEY and CDR2 as SVGAGI. CDR3 bases: TGTGCCAGCAGTGCGACAGGGCTCTACGAGCAGTACTTC. Amino acids: CASSATGLYEQYF.

The rearrangement uses TRBV6-5 and TRBJ1-2; 8 bases agree with TRBD1. Germline CDR1 is MNHEY and CDR2 is SVGAGI. The length of the CDR3 is 14 residues. With V trimmed by 2 bases and J by 10 bases, 9 bases remained unmatched. The CDR3 protein is CASSYGIGTGTYTF. The CDR3 DNA is TGTGCCAGCAGTTACGGTATCGGGACAGGCACCTACACCTTC.

V and J are TRBV4-1 and TRBJ2-7, with 12 bases matching TRBD2. Germline V CDR1 and CDR2: MGHRA, YSYEKL. The CDR3 sequence is 16 residues long. V shed 3 bases, J shed 3 bases, and the junction held 6 bases outside the gene matches. The CDR3 sequence is CASSQLLAGGLYEQYF. Here the CDR3 DNA reads TGCGCCAGCAGCCAGCTACTAGCGGGAGGCCTCTACGAGCAGTACTTC.

V gene TRBV13 combines with J gene TRBJ2-2; D may match TRBD1 or TRBD2 (5 bases each). CDR1 and CDR2 (germline): PRHDT, FYEKMQ (reference sequence). This CDR3 has 13 residues. Trimming took 6 bases from V and 9 from J, leaving 14 bases between them. The chain's CDR3 is CASRLEQGRELFF. The CDR3 DNA is TGTGCCAGCAGGTTGGAGCAGGGACGGGAGCTGTTTTTT.

The chain recombines TRBV7-9 with TRBJ1-1; TRBD1 agrees at 7 bases. CDR1 and CDR2 (germline): SEHNR, FQNEAQ (reference sequence). With V trimmed by 1 base and J by 11 bases, 10 bases remained unmatched. This CDR3 is built from 14 residues. CDR3 loop: CASSLEQGTMGAFF. CDR3 nucleotides: TGTGCCAGCAGCTTAGAACAGGGGACGATGGGGGCTTTCTTT.

The chain joins TRBV5-1 to TRBJ2-7, with 12 nucleotides matching TRBD2. V lost 5 bases, J lost 7 bases, and 13 bases stayed unmatched. CDR1 and CDR2 (germline): SGHRS, YFSETQ. This CDR3 has 16 residues. CDR3 DNA sequence: TGCGCCAGCAGTCACCTCGGGCTAGCGGGAGGGCCGGAGCAGTACTTC. Protein sequence: CASSHLGLAGGPEQYF.

Turning to this clone: At the DNA level, this CDR3 is encoded by other sequences in the same sample as well. This chain links TRBV7-9 with TRBJ2-7; D not certain. The V gene's germline CDR1 is SEHNR and CDR2 FQNEAQ (reference sequence). Between the trimmed V and J ends, which lost 1 base and 1 base, there was a span of 2 bases. The CDR3 covers 12 residues. The CDR3 DNA reads as TGTGCCAGCAGCTTAGGGTCCTACGAGCAGTACTTC. Translating gives CASSLGSYEQYF.

CDR3 bases: TGTGCCAGCAGTTTCGGGGGGGACAGTAACTATGGCTACACCTTC. Translation gives CASSFGGDSNYGYTF. The chain recombines TRBV28 with TRBJ1-2, with 7 nucleotides matching TRBD1. CDR1 and CDR2 (germline): MDHEN, SYDVKM. CDR3 length: 15 amino acids. Trimming removed 3 bases from V and 1 base from J; junction bases left unmatched: 5.

This clone was counted a single time. The chain employs TRBV7-7 and TRBJ2-3, with D unresolved. The CDR3 loop spans 13 amino acids. CDR1 is SSHAT, CDR2 FNYEAQ, per germline (reference sequence). The V and J ends lost 3 bases and 2 bases respectively, with 6 bases between them. The CDR3 is CASSFIPTDTQYF. DNA for the CDR3: TGTGCCAGCAGCTTCATTCCCACAGATACGCAGTATTTT. Filled out from reference TRBV7-7 and TRBJ2-3, the complete variable domain reads GAGVSQSPRYKVTKRGQDVTLRCDPISSHATLYWYQQALGQGPEFLTYFNYEAQPDKSGLPSDRFSAERPEGSISTLTIQRTEQRDSAMYRCASSFIPTDTQYFGPGTRLTVL.